This TCR beta chain originates from a study of neurological immune-mediated disorders (dated by TCRdb to between 2018 and 2021). Context from the whole study: Among the roughly 34 multiple sclerosis patients, relapsing-remitting MS was present in around 30 and secondary progressive MS was present in 3. The roughly 99 TCR-beta libraries covered PBMC samples along with longitudinal samples, technical triplicates, and paired sorted CD4+ and CD8+ T-cell subsets. Peripheral blood TCR-beta repertoires from HTLV-I-associated myelopathy (HAM/TSP) patients, multiple sclerosis patients and healthy controls were compared by UMI-based sequencing. The cohort comprised about 70 subjects: 15 or so HAM/TSP patients, approximately 34 multiple sclerosis patients and about 20 healthy controls. Here is what the overall study found, with its caveats: No association of the MS cluster with clinical or MRI features was observed, and the need for larger cohorts was stated by the authors. Expanded clones from different subjects shared no identical CDR3 amino acid sequences, which suggests that TCR-beta repertoires were private in all groups. TCR clonal expansion was highest in HAM/TSP patients and lowest in MS patients, with MS patients falling below even healthy controls. In phylogenetic analysis, the repertoires of 18 of 34 MS patients grouped into a cluster of related CDR3 sequences, which suggests a possible signature at the repertoire level.

V loses 4 bases at its end and J loses 4 bases; junction bases beyond the gene matches: 7. From a lookup of the germline V gene, CDR1 and CDR2 are SGHRS and YFSETQ. Taken from cysteine to phenylalanine, the CDR3 has 14 residues. Only CDR3 DNA is held: 42 bases, read in frame from base 1. Unsorted PBMC libraries were generated from 2 million PBMCs stored in RNAlater at -80 °C until RNA extraction. The multiple sclerosis patients were enrolled in a US clinical protocol that evaluated disease progression with magnetic resonance imaging. PBMCs were separated from peripheral blood using Ficoll-Hypaque density gradient centrifugation and then cryopreserved in liquid nitrogen. This clonotype has a count of ten or more. Its antigen is unknown. Base qualities were left out, and no much larger clone turns up one base away. cDNA synthesis used template-switch 5'RACE with a primer carrying a 10-nucleotide random unique molecular identifier tagging each TCR transcript. Each sequencing run produced over 190 million TCR-beta sequences covering 15-18 subjects. The RNeasy kit was used to extract total RNA. Using the KAPA Real-time Library Amplification kit, TCR-beta VDJ regions were amplified with primers for the TCR constant region and the 5'RACE anchor. A first PCR added sample indexes and Illumina adaptors, and a second PCR then raised library yield. After Ampure bead purification, the roughly 650 bp TCR product was size-selected on a 2% E-gel SizeSelection system. Library quality was checked on a Bioanalyzer, concentration was measured with Qubit, and libraries were quantified with the Kapa Library Quantification kit before pooling. An Illumina HiSeq 2500 was used to sequence the libraries paired-end at 2 x 150 bp. To increase sequence diversity, roughly 24-30% phiX was spiked into each library pool. In the original analysis: Quality-filtered reads were processed with the UMI-based MiGEC pipeline, and over 85% of raw TCR sequences were removed by the MiGEC pipeline during error correction. VDJ genes were aligned to IMGT germline references, and clonotypes were defined by unique CDR3 amino acid sequence plus V-J genes. Clonal expansion, Shannon diversity, and CDR3 relatedness (CalcPairwiseDistances, ClusterSamples) were evaluated with VDJtools, and phylogenetic trees were built with CLCbio workbench. Expanded clones were defined as having at least 8 unique UMIs, based on coefficient-of-variation modelling across technical triplicates. TCRdb trimmed the raw reads at Q25, called clones with MiXCR and kept productive beta chains. Rows merge per CDR3 protein into single entries with the most common DNA and genes. These V and J calls originate from TCRdb's pipeline instead of the authors' own analysis. For this sample there are more than 45,000 distinct CDR3 sequences; around 3.9% appear just once. The ten largest make up approximately 1.5% of the sample.

Sample: PBMCs. This TCR derives from a man aged 30-40 years with multiple sclerosis. The sequence links TRBV5-1 to TRBJ1-1; 7 nucleotides in the junction match TRBD1. The DNA is as follows: TGCGCCAGCAGCGTAGACAGGGACTCCACTGAAGCTTTCTTT. Its translation reads: CASSVDRDSTEAFF.